This is a list of T cell receptor beta chains from one sample in a study of blood T cell repertoires in COVID-19. Here immunoSEQ multiplex PCR was the method, and the copy in TCRdb shows in-frame clones only, minus some. The table shows about 200,000 clones, with around 81% occurring only once. Sequencing used peripheral blood. These receptors originate from a human donor in a cohort sampled during active COVID-19. CDR3s include the opening cysteine and the closing phenylalanine or tryptophan. Each record gives: J gene, D gene, clone size, V gene, CDR3 DNA, CDR3 protein. A D gene is named only where the DNA matches it firmly. Not all rows give a size; the values are once, few, many and, for expanded clones, a class.

j_call: TRBJ1-4
d_call: -
clone_size: -
v_call: TRBV7-9
cdr3_nt: TGTGCCAGCAGCTTAAACCCGCCCGGGGTTGGAAAACTGTTTTTT
cdr3_aa: CASSLNPPGVGKLFF

j_call: TRBJ1-3
d_call: TRBD1
clone_size: many
v_call: TRBV5-4
cdr3_nt: TGTGCCAGCAGCCTGGGAGGGGGCTTAGACACCATATATTTT
cdr3_aa: CASSLGGGLDTIYF

j_call: TRBJ2-1
d_call: -
clone_size: -
v_call: TRBV12-3/TRBV12-4
cdr3_nt: TGTGCCACCGGTATCGGGGGTTCAGGTGAGCAGTTCTTC
cdr3_aa: CATGIGGSGEQFF

j_call: TRBJ2-1
d_call: TRBD1
clone_size: few
v_call: TRBV7-3
cdr3_nt: TGTGCCAGCAGCTTATATGGGACAGTGGGGAACAATGAGCAGTTCTTC
cdr3_aa: CASSLYGTVGNNEQFF

j_call: TRBJ2-2
d_call: -
clone_size: -
v_call: TRBV6-6
cdr3_nt: TGTGCCAGCAGTAGCACTTGGGTCACTAATGGCGGGGAGCTGTTTTTT
cdr3_aa: CASSSTWVTNGGELFF

j_call: TRBJ2-7
d_call: TRBD1
clone_size: few
v_call: TRBV28
cdr3_nt: TGTGCCAGCGGACCTTGGGACAGCTACGAGCAGTACTTC
cdr3_aa: CASGPWDSYEQYF

j_call: TRBJ2-7
d_call: -
clone_size: -
v_call: TRBV5-6
cdr3_nt: TGTGCCAGCAGCGCCGAATGGCATTCAGCCTACGAGCAGTACTTC
cdr3_aa: CASSAEWHSAYEQYF

j_call: TRBJ2-7
d_call: -
clone_size: -
v_call: TRBV5-1
cdr3_nt: TGCGCCAGCAGATTACAGGCCGAGCAGTACTTC
cdr3_aa: CASRLQAEQYF

j_call: TRBJ2-2
d_call: TRBD1
clone_size: -
v_call: TRBV25-1
cdr3_nt: TGTGCCAGCAGTGAGAGAAGGCAGGGGGCGCCCGGGGAGCTGTTTTTT
cdr3_aa: CASSERRQGAPGELFF

j_call: TRBJ2-7
d_call: -
clone_size: many
v_call: TRBV5-1
cdr3_nt: TGCGCCAGCAGCTTGTTCGGAGACTACGAGCAGTACTTC
cdr3_aa: CASSLFGDYEQYF

j_call: TRBJ1-5
d_call: -
clone_size: -
v_call: TRBV6-5
cdr3_nt: TGTGCCAGCGGCCCCACCTTCCAGGGCAATCAGCCCCAGCATTTT
cdr3_aa: CASGPTFQGNQPQHF

j_call: TRBJ2-7
d_call: -
clone_size: few
v_call: TRBV21-1
cdr3_nt: TGTGCCAGCAGCAAAGAAAGGGACAGGAGCTCCTACGAGCAGTACTTC
cdr3_aa: CASSKERDRSSYEQYF

j_call: TRBJ2-3
d_call: TRBD1
clone_size: -
v_call: TRBV5-1
cdr3_nt: TGCGCCAGCAGCTTGGGCCGGGGACAGGGAGGCTCAGATACGCAGTATTTT
cdr3_aa: CASSLGRGQGGSDTQYF

j_call: TRBJ1-1
d_call: -
clone_size: few
v_call: TRBV19
cdr3_nt: TGTGCCAGTAGTATTGGGACTTTTGGGTCGGGAGCTTTCTTT
cdr3_aa: CASSIGTFGSGAFF

j_call: TRBJ2-7
d_call: -
clone_size: -
v_call: TRBV29-1
cdr3_nt: TGCAGCGTCACGGACATCTCTTACGAGCAGTACTTC
cdr3_aa: CSVTDISYEQYF

j_call: TRBJ1-1
d_call: -
clone_size: -
v_call: TRBV5-4
cdr3_nt: TGTGCCAGCAGCTTGGAGCCCACTGAAAACACTGAAGCTTTCTTT
cdr3_aa: CASSLEPTENTEAFF

j_call: TRBJ2-1
d_call: TRBD2
clone_size: -
v_call: TRBV18
cdr3_nt: TGTGCCAGCTCACCATGGGCGGGAGGGGCCGATGAGCAGTTCTTC
cdr3_aa: CASSPWAGGADEQFF

j_call: TRBJ2-1
d_call: TRBD1
clone_size: -
v_call: TRBV5-6
cdr3_nt: TGTGCCAGCAGCTCCGGGACAGGGGGCATCTACAATGAGCAGTTCTTC
cdr3_aa: CASSSGTGGIYNEQFF

j_call: TRBJ2-5
d_call: TRBD2
clone_size: -
v_call: TRBV9
cdr3_nt: TGTGCCAGCAGCGCGGGACTAGCGGGCATTCAAGAGACCCAGTACTTC
cdr3_aa: CASSAGLAGIQETQYF

j_call: TRBJ1-2
d_call: TRBD1
clone_size: -
v_call: TRBV28
cdr3_nt: TGTGCCAGCAGTTTACGGGGACAGGGTTACTATGGCTACACCTTC
cdr3_aa: CASSLRGQGYYGYTF

j_call: TRBJ1-4
d_call: TRBD1
clone_size: -
v_call: TRBV5-1
cdr3_nt: TGCGCCAGCAGCTTGGACAGGGGGGTGGATGAAAAACTGTTTTTT
cdr3_aa: CASSLDRGVDEKLFF

j_call: TRBJ1-1
d_call: -
clone_size: -
v_call: TRBV7-9
cdr3_nt: TGTGCCAGCAGCTTGGGGGCCCGGGACACTGAAGCTTTCTTT
cdr3_aa: CASSLGARDTEAFF

j_call: TRBJ1-2
d_call: TRBD1
clone_size: -
v_call: TRBV24-1
cdr3_nt: TGTGCCACCAGTGATACCCGACAGGGAAGCTATGGCTACACCTTC
cdr3_aa: CATSDTRQGSYGYTF

j_call: TRBJ1-1
d_call: -
clone_size: -
v_call: TRBV4-1
cdr3_nt: TGCGCCAGCAGCCCAACAGGGATGAACACTGAAGCTTTCTTT
cdr3_aa: CASSPTGMNTEAFF

j_call: TRBJ1-3
d_call: -
clone_size: -
v_call: TRBV7-8
cdr3_nt: TGTGCCAGCAGCCCCTTAGGACTTACCTCTGGAAACACCATATATTTT
cdr3_aa: CASSPLGLTSGNTIYF

j_call: TRBJ2-2
d_call: -
clone_size: -
v_call: TRBV5-1
cdr3_nt: TGCGCCAGCAGCGGCGAGGTGGCCGGGGAGCTGTTTTTT
cdr3_aa: CASSGEVAGELFF

j_call: TRBJ2-2
d_call: TRBD1
clone_size: -
v_call: TRBV28
cdr3_nt: TGTGCCAGCAGTTTTCGGGACAGGGGGTATGTCGGGGAGCTGTTTTTT
cdr3_aa: CASSFRDRGYVGELFF

j_call: TRBJ2-7
d_call: -
clone_size: few
v_call: TRBV19
cdr3_nt: TGTGCCAGTAGTATAGTAAAGGGGCGAGCCTACGAGCAGTACTTC
cdr3_aa: CASSIVKGRAYEQYF

j_call: TRBJ1-1
d_call: -
clone_size: -
v_call: TRBV7-9
cdr3_nt: TGTGCCAGCAGCTACTCCTATCCGGGGACTGAAGCTTTCTTT
cdr3_aa: CASSYSYPGTEAFF

j_call: TRBJ1-1
d_call: -
clone_size: -
v_call: TRBV6-5
cdr3_nt: TGTGCCAGCAGTTACCCTGGCACCCAGGGCACTGAAGCTTTCTTT
cdr3_aa: CASSYPGTQGTEAFF

j_call: TRBJ2-5
d_call: -
clone_size: -
v_call: TRBV28
cdr3_nt: TGTGCCAGCAGTATCCCGACAGCGTACCAAGAGACCCAGTACTTC
cdr3_aa: CASSIPTAYQETQYF

j_call: TRBJ1-4
d_call: TRBD1
clone_size: -
v_call: TRBV5-4
cdr3_nt: TGTGCCAGCAGTCTAGCGACAGGGGGCCCTGAAAAACTGTTTTTT
cdr3_aa: CASSLATGGPEKLFF

j_call: TRBJ2-2
d_call: -
clone_size: -
v_call: TRBV7-9
cdr3_nt: TGTGCCAGCAGCTTAACCTTCAGGAGCTCAGGGGGGAGTACCGGGGAGCTGTTTTTT
cdr3_aa: CASSLTFRSSGGSTGELFF

j_call: TRBJ2-5
d_call: -
clone_size: -
v_call: TRBV3-1/TRBV3-2
cdr3_nt: TGTGCCAGCAGCCAAGGCGCGGAGACCCAGTACTTC
cdr3_aa: CASSQGAETQYF

j_call: TRBJ1-1
d_call: -
clone_size: -
v_call: TRBV29-1
cdr3_nt: TGCAGCGTTGCACAGGGCGCCTGGACTGAAGCTTTCTTT
cdr3_aa: CSVAQGAWTEAFF

j_call: TRBJ2-2
d_call: TRBD2
clone_size: -
v_call: TRBV6-5
cdr3_nt: TGTGCCAGCAGTTACGGTCTAGCGGGGTCAACCGGGGAGCTGTTTTTT
cdr3_aa: CASSYGLAGSTGELFF

j_call: TRBJ1-2
d_call: TRBD1
clone_size: -
v_call: TRBV27
cdr3_nt: TGTGCCAGCAGTGAGGGGGCACGCTATGGCTACACCTTC
cdr3_aa: CASSEGARYGYTF

j_call: TRBJ2-2
d_call: TRBD1
clone_size: -
v_call: TRBV4-1
cdr3_nt: TGCGCCAGCAGCCAAGAGAGGGGACAGGGACGCACCGGGGAGCTGTTTTTT
cdr3_aa: CASSQERGQGRTGELFF

j_call: TRBJ2-3
d_call: -
clone_size: -
v_call: TRBV2
cdr3_nt: TGTGCCAGCGGTACGGGTGGCACAGATACGCAGTATTTT
cdr3_aa: CASGTGGTDTQYF

j_call: TRBJ1-5
d_call: TRBD1
clone_size: -
v_call: TRBV28
cdr3_nt: TGTGCCAGCAGTAGACAGGGGAGGGAGAGGCCCCAGCATTTT
cdr3_aa: CASSRQGRERPQHF

j_call: TRBJ2-7
d_call: TRBD1
clone_size: few
v_call: TRBV28
cdr3_nt: TGTGCCAGCAGTTCCCTACAGGGGGCGGTCCACGAGCAGTACTTC
cdr3_aa: CASSSLQGAVHEQYF

j_call: TRBJ2-5
d_call: TRBD2
clone_size: -
v_call: TRBV5-1
cdr3_nt: TGCGCCAGCAGCCCTTCGCTAGCGGGATCCCAAGAGACCCAGTACTTC
cdr3_aa: CASSPSLAGSQETQYF

j_call: TRBJ2-7
d_call: -
clone_size: -
v_call: TRBV7-7
cdr3_nt: TGTGCTAGCAGCTTATCTTTTGGGAGGCCCTTCTACGAGCAGTACTTC
cdr3_aa: CASSLSFGRPFYEQYF

j_call: TRBJ1-1
d_call: -
clone_size: once
v_call: TRBV6-5
cdr3_nt: TGTGCCAGCAGGCCCGGACAAAAGAACACTGAAGCTTTCTTT
cdr3_aa: CASRPGQKNTEAFF

j_call: TRBJ2-7
d_call: TRBD1
clone_size: -
v_call: TRBV28
cdr3_nt: TGTGCCACCGAAGGTCCGGGACAGGGGGAATACGAGCAGTACTTC
cdr3_aa: CATEGPGQGEYEQYF

j_call: TRBJ2-2
d_call: -
clone_size: once
v_call: TRBV20-1
cdr3_nt: TGCAGTGCTCGGGGAACCGGGGAGCTGTTTTTT
cdr3_aa: CSARGTGELFF

j_call: TRBJ2-2
d_call: TRBD2
clone_size: -
v_call: TRBV5-5
cdr3_nt: TGTGCCAGCGCGGGAGGAATCAACACCGGGGAGCTGTTTTTT
cdr3_aa: CASAGGINTGELFF

j_call: TRBJ1-3
d_call: -
clone_size: -
v_call: TRBV7-9
cdr3_nt: TGTGCCAGCAGCTTCAACCCCAGGGACACCATATATTTT
cdr3_aa: CASSFNPRDTIYF

j_call: TRBJ1-4
d_call: -
clone_size: few
v_call: TRBV6-5
cdr3_nt: TGTGCCAGCAGTTTACAGGGCCCGTCAACTAATGAAAAACTGTTTTTT
cdr3_aa: CASSLQGPSTNEKLFF

j_call: TRBJ2-5
d_call: -
clone_size: -
v_call: TRBV6-5
cdr3_nt: TGTGCCAGCGGTCGGGAGACCCAGTACTTC
cdr3_aa: CASGRETQYF

j_call: TRBJ2-4
d_call: TRBD2
clone_size: -
v_call: TRBV18
cdr3_nt: TGTGCCAGCTCACCTAACAGCGGGGGGGGCAAAAACATTCAGTACTTC
cdr3_aa: CASSPNSGGGKNIQYF

j_call: TRBJ2-7
d_call: -
clone_size: once
v_call: TRBV24-1
cdr3_nt: TGTGCCACCAGTGGCCACAGGTTTCTCTACGAGCAGTACTTC
cdr3_aa: CATSGHRFLYEQYF

j_call: TRBJ1-2
d_call: TRBD1
clone_size: -
v_call: TRBV6-6
cdr3_nt: TGTGCCAGCAGTGTACTGGACAGGGGAGAGGGCTACACCTTC
cdr3_aa: CASSVLDRGEGYTF

j_call: TRBJ2-6
d_call: -
clone_size: -
v_call: TRBV27
cdr3_nt: TGTGCCAGCAGTTTAAGGCCAGCCAGGGTCAACGTCCTGACTTTC
cdr3_aa: CASSLRPARVNVLTF

j_call: TRBJ2-1
d_call: TRBD1
clone_size: -
v_call: TRBV5-1
cdr3_nt: TGCGCCAGCAGCGCGTACAGGGGGAGTGAGCAGTTCTTC
cdr3_aa: CASSAYRGSEQFF

j_call: TRBJ2-7
d_call: -
clone_size: -
v_call: TRBV3-1/TRBV3-2
cdr3_nt: TGTGCCAGCAGCCGCGAGCCGAGGTTCCACTACGAGCAGTACTTC
cdr3_aa: CASSREPRFHYEQYF

j_call: TRBJ1-1
d_call: TRBD1
clone_size: few
v_call: TRBV2
cdr3_nt: TGTGCCAGCAGACGACAGGGAGAAACTGAAGCTTTCTTT
cdr3_aa: CASRRQGETEAFF

j_call: TRBJ2-4
d_call: -
clone_size: -
v_call: TRBV11-3
cdr3_nt: TGTGCCAGCAGCTATGTGGCGGGAAACATTCAGTACTTC
cdr3_aa: CASSYVAGNIQYF